These 10 T cell receptor beta chains originate from one sample sequenced in a study of OX40 agonist ivuxolimab in advanced cancers. Sequencing was performed with immunoSEQ multiplex PCR; in TCRdb, only in-frame clones are kept and a portion is missing. Among fewer than 65,000 clones listed, approximately 90% were seen once. This specimen consisted of CD4+ or CD8+ T cells sorted from blood, obtained in a trial of the OX40 agonist ivuxolimab. All receptors derive from an adult with an advanced solid tumor such as melanoma, head and neck, liver or kidney cancer.

A few counts support this clone. The chain is built from TRBV2 and TRBJ1-1, with D uncertain. Trimming removed 4 bases from V and 1 base from J, with 13 bases in between. The CDR3 covers 15 residues. Per germline, CDR1 SNHLY and CDR2 FYNNEI. CDR3 sequence reads: CASSGSTGSNTEAFF. In nucleotides, the CDR3 is TGTGCCAGCAGTGGGTCGACGGGATCGAACACTGAAGCTTTCTTT.

The rearrangement joins TRBV27 to TRBJ1-4, with 8 bases aligning to TRBD1. This CDR3 contains 15 residues. Germline V gene sequence: CDR1 MNHEY, CDR2 SMNVEV (reference sequence). Trimming cost V 4 bases and J 5 bases; bases outside gene matches: 6. The CDR3 DNA reads as TGTGCCAGCAGTTCCGGACAGGGAACGAATGAAAAACTGTTTTTT. This gives the protein CASSSGQGTNEKLFF.

This chain connects TRBV27 to TRBJ1-1; 9 nucleotides agree with TRBD1. Germline loops: CDR1 MNHEY, CDR2 SMNVEV (reference sequence). This CDR3 has 15 residues. The ends lost 7 bases at V and 4 bases at J; junction bases unmatched: 10. The CDR3 loop reads CASTSAGQGSTEAFF. CDR3 nucleotide sequence: TGTGCCAGCACCAGCGCCGGACAGGGGAGCACTGAAGCTTTCTTT.

V is TRBV5-1 and J is TRBJ2-1; 15 positions match TRBD2. The germline gives CDR1 SGHRS, CDR2 YFSETQ. This CDR3 has 18 residues. J gave up 2 bases and V 4 bases, and 7 bases lay outside the gene matches. The CDR3 reads CASSQRTSGGGAYNEQFF. CDR3 DNA sequence: TGCGCCAGCAGCCAACGGACTAGCGGGGGGGGCGCCTACAATGAGCAGTTCTTC.

The rearrangement joins TRBV7-9 to TRBJ2-7; D is uncertain. V lost 2 bases to trimming and J lost 6 bases, with 11 bases between them. CDR1 and CDR2 from the germline V gene are SEHNR and FQNEAQ (reference sequence). The CDR3 covers 13 residues. The CDR3 nucleotides are TGTGCCAGCAGCTTAAGCTACTCATGCGAGCAGTACTTC. The encoded protein is CASSLSYSCEQYF.

This chain uses TRBV19 with TRBJ1-1; D not resolved. The germline V and J ends were trimmed by 7 bases and 0 bases, with 12 bases remaining between them. This CDR3 region has 14 residues. CDR1 and CDR2 from the germline V gene are LNHDA and SQIVND (reference sequence). DNA of the CDR3: TGTGCCAGTATAAGCGGGCACTTGAACACTGAAGCTTTCTTT. Encoded protein: CASISGHLNTEAFF.

The chain has TRBV7-9 and TRBJ2-5; 8 bases match TRBD2. In germline, CDR1 is SEHNR, CDR2 FQNEAQ (reference sequence). The V gene end was trimmed by 4 bases and the J gene end by 5 bases; junction bases not matched to a gene: 6. CDR3 length: 14 residues. This CDR3 is CASSSGTSRETQYF. CDR3 sequence (DNA): TGTGCCAGCAGCTCCGGGACTAGTAGGGAGACCCAGTACTTC.

The chain is built from TRBV7-9 and TRBJ1-5, with 9 nucleotides matching TRBD1. Trimming cost V 6 bases and J 6 bases; bases outside gene matches: 9. Germline loops: CDR1 SEHNR, CDR2 FQNEAQ (reference sequence). The CDR3 is made up of 15 amino acids. CDR3 bases: TGTGCCAGCAGTATGCCGGGACAGGGAGGTCAGCCCCAGCATTTT. Translating gives CASSMPGQGGQPQHF.

The V gene is TRBV20-1, the J gene TRBJ1-1; D is unclear. The CDR3 is 11 amino acids. CDR1 and CDR2 from the germline V gene are DFQATT and SNEGSKA (reference sequence). Between the trimmed V and J ends, which lost 3 bases and 4 bases, there was a span of 6 bases. The CDR3 here is CSASGVTEAFF. The CDR3 region has the DNA TGCAGTGCTAGTGGGGTCACTGAAGCTTTCTTT.

The chain couples TRBV11-2 to TRBJ1-1; D uncertain. Between the trimmed V and J ends, which lost 5 bases and 0 bases, there was a span of 7 bases. Germline V gives CDR1 SGHAT, CDR2 FQNNGV. The CDR3 runs 13 residues. CDR3 in amino acids: CASSPLLNTEAFF. The CDR3 DNA reads TGTGCCAGCAGCCCCCTTTTGAACACTGAAGCTTTCTTT.